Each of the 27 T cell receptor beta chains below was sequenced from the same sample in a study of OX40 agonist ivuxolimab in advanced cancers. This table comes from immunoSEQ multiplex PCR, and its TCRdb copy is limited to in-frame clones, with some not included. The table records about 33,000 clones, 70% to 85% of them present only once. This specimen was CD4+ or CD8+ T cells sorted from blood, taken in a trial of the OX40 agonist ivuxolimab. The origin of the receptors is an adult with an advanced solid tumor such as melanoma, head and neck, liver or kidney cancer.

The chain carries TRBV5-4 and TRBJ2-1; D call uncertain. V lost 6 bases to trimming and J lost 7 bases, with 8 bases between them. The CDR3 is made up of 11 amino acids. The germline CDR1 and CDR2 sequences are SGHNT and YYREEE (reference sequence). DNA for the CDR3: TGTGCCAGCACCAAAGATAATGAGCAGTTCTTC. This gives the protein CASTKDNEQFF.

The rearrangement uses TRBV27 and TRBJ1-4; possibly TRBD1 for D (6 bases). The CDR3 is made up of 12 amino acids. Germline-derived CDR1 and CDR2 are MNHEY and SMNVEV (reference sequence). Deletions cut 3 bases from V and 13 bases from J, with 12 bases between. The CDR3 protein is CASSFRGSRLFF. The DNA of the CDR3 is TGTGCCAGCAGTTTCAGGGGCTCGCGACTGTTTTTT.

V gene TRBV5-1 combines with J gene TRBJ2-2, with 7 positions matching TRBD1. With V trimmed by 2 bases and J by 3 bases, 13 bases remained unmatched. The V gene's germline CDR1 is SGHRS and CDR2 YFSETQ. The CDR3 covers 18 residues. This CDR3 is CASSFAKSDRLYTGELFF. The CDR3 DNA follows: TGCGCCAGCAGCTTCGCCAAGTCGGACAGGCTCTACACCGGGGAGCTGTTTTTT. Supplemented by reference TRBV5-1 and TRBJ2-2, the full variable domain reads KAGVTQTPRYLIKTRGQQVTLSCSPISGHRSVSWYQQTPGQGLQFLFEYFSETQRNKGNFPGRFSGRQFSNSRSEMNVSTLELGDSALYLCASSFAKSDRLYTGELFFGEGSRLTVL.

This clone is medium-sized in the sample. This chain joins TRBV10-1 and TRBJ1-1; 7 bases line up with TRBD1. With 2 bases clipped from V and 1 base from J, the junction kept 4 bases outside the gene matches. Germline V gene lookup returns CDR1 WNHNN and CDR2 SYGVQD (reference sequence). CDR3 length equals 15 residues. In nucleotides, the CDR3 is TGCGCCAGCAGTGAGACAGGGGACGGGAACACTGAAGCTTTCTTT. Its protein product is CASSETGDGNTEAFF.

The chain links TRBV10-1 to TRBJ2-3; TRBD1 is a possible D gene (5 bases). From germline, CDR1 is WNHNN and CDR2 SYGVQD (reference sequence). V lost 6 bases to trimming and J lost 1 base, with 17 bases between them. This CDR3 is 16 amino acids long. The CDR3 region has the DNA TGCGCCAGCAGCAAAAGCCAAGGGGCAGGCACAGATACGCAGTATTTT. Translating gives CASSKSQGAGTDTQYF.

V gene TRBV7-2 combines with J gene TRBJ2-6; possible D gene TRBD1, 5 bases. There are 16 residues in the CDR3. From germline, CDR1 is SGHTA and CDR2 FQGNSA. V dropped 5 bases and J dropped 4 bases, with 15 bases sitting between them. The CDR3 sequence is CASSTGAGSGANVLTF. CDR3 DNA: TGTGCCAGCAGCACTGGGGCAGGCTCAGGGGCCAACGTCCTGACTTTC. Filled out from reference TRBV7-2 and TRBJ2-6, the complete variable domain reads GAGVSQSPSNKVTEKGKDVELRCDPISGHTALYWYRQSLGQGLEFLIYFQGNSAPDKSGLPSDRFSAERTGGSVSTLTIQRTQQEDSAVYLCASSTGAGSGANVLTFGAGSRLTVL.

As DNA, the CDR3 is TGCAGTGCTAGACAGGGGAGCGAGCAGTACTTC. Translating it yields CSARQGSEQYF. The chain links TRBV20-1 to TRBJ2-7; a possible D gene is TRBD1 (6 bases). Germline V gene data show CDR1 as DFQATT and CDR2 as SNEGSKA (reference sequence). There are 11 residues in the CDR3. V lost 2 bases and J 6 bases, leaving 8 bases between the germline ends.

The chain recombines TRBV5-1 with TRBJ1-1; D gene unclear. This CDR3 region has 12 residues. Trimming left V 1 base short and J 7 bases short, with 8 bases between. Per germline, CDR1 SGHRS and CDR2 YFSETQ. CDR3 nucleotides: TGCGCCAGCAGCTTGTATGGGAATGAAGCTTTCTTT. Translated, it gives CASSLYGNEAFF.

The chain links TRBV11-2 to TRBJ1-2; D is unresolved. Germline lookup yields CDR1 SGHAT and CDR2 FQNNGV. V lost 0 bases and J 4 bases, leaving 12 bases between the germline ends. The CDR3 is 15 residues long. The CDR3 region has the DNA TGTGCCAGCAGCTTAGATCTAAGGGTGGTCTATGGCTACACCTTC. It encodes CASSLDLRVVYGYTF.

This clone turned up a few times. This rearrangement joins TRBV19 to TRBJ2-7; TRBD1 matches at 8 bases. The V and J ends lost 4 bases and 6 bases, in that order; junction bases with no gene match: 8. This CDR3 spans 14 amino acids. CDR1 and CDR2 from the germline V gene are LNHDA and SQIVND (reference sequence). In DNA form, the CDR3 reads TGTGCCAGTAGTACCGGACAGGGTCTCTCCGAGCAGTACTTC. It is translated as CASSTGQGLSEQYF.

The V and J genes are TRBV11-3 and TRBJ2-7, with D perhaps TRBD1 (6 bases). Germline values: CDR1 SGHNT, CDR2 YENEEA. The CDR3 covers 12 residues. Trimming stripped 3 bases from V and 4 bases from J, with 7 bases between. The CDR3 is CASSLTGYEQYF. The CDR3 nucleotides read TGTGCCAGCAGCTTGACAGGTTACGAGCAGTACTTC.

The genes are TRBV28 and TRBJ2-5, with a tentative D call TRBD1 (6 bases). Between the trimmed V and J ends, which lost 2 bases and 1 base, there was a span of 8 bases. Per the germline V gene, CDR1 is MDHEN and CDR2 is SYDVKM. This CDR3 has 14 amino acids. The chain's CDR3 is CASSLRGSQETQYF. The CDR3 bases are TGTGCCAGCAGTTTAAGGGGGAGCCAAGAGACCCAGTACTTC.

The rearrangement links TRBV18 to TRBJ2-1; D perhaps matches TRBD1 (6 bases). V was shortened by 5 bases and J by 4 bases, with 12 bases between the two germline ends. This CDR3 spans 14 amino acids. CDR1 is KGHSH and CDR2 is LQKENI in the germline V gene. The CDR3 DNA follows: TGTGCCAGCTCAAGATACAGGGATTACAATGAGCAGTTCTTC. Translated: CASSRYRDYNEQFF.

The CDR3 loop is CASSETGGHRLDGYTF. Written as DNA, the CDR3 is TGTGCCAGCAGTGAAACAGGGGGTCACAGGTTAGATGGCTACACCTTC. The chain carries TRBV25-1 and TRBJ1-2, with 8 bases that match TRBD1. With 2 bases clipped from V and 6 bases from J, the junction kept 11 bases outside the gene matches. CDR3 length equals 16 residues. Germline V lookup: CDR1 MGHDK, CDR2 SYGVNS.

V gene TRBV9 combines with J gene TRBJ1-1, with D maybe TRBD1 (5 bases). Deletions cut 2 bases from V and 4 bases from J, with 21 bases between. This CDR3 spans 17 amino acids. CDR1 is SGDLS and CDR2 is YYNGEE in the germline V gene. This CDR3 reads CASSVDGSPTRGTEAFF. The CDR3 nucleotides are TGTGCCAGCAGCGTCGATGGGTCTCCAACTAGGGGCACTGAAGCTTTCTTT.

CDR3 nucleotide sequence: TGTGCCAGTAGTAAAACTAGCGGGGAGTCCAATGAGCAGTTCTTC. The encoded protein is CASSKTSGESNEQFF. The V and J genes are TRBV19 and TRBJ2-1, with 10 nucleotides matching TRBD2. The J segment lost 6 bases and the V segment lost 4 bases, leaving 6 bases of the junction unmatched. The length of the CDR3 is 15 residues. CDR1 and CDR2 from the germline V gene are LNHDA and SQIVND (reference sequence).

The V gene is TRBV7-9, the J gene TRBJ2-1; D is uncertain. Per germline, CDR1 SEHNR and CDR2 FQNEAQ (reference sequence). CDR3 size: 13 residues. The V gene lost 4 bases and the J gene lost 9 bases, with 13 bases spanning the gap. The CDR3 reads CASSSQQGSEQFF. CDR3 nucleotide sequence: TGTGCCAGCAGCTCCCAGCAAGGGTCTGAGCAGTTCTTC.

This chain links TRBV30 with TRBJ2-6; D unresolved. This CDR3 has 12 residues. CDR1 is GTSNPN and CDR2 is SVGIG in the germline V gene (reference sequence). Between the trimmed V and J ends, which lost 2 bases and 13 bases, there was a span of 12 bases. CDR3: CAWSRAGLVLTF. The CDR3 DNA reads TGTGCCTGGAGTCGGGCAGGCCTTGTCCTGACTTTC.

The CDR3 coding sequence is TGTGCCAGCAGCTCGGGACAACCGAACACTGAAGCTTTCTTT. This translates into CASSSGQPNTEAFF. V and J are TRBV7-9 and TRBJ1-1; perhaps TRBD1 as D (6 bases). Trimming took off 4 bases at V and 1 base at J, with 10 bases between the two ends. The length of the CDR3 is 14 residues. Germline V lookup: CDR1 SEHNR, CDR2 FQNEAQ (reference sequence).

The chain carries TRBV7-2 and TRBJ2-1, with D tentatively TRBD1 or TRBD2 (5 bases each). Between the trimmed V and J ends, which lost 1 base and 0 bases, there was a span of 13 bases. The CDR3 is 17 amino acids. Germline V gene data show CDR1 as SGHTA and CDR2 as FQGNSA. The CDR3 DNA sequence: TGTGCCAGCAGCTTAGGGCCGGGACGTAGCTCCTACAATGAGCAGTTCTTC. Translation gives CASSLGPGRSSYNEQFF.

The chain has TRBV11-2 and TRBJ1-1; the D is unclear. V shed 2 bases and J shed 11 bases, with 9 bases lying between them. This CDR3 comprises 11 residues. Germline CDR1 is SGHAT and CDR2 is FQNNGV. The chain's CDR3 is CASSLPREAFF. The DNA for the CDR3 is TGTGCCAGCAGCTTACCCCGGGAGGCTTTCTTT.

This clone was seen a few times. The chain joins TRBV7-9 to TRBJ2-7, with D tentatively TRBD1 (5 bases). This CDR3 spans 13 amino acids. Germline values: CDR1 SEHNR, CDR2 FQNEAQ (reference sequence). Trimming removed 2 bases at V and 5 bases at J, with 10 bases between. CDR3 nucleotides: TGTGCCAGCAGCTTACAGGGCTTCGACGAGCAGTACTTC. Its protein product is CASSLQGFDEQYF.

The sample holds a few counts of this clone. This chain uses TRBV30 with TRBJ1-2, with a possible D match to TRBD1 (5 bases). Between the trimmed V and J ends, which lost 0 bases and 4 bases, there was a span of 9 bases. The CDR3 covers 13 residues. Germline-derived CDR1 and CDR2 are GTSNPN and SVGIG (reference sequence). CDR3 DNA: TGTGCCTGGAGTGTACTGGGGACCTATGGCTACACCTTC. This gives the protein CAWSVLGTYGYTF.

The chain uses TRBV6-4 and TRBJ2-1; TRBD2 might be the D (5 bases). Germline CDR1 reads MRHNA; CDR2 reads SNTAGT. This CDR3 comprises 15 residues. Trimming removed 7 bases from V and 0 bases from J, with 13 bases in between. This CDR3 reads CASKMDWSSYNEQFF. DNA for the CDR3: TGTGCCAGCAAAATGGACTGGAGCTCCTACAATGAGCAGTTCTTC.

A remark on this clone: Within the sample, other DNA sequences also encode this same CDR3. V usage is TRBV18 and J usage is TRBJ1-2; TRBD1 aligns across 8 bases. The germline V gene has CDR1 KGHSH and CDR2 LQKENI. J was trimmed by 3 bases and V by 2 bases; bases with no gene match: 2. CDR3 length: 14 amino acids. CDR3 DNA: TGTGCCAGCTCACCATTGGACAGGGACTATGGCTACACCTTC. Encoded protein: CASSPLDRDYGYTF.

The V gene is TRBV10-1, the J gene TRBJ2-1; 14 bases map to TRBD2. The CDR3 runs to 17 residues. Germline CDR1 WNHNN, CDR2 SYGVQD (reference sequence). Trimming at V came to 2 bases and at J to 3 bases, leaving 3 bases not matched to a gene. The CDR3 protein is CASSERTSGGYYNEQFF. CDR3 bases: TGCGCCAGCAGTGAGCGGACTAGCGGGGGGTACTACAATGAGCAGTTCTTC.

The CDR3 here is CASSAGTSNNEKLFF. CDR3 sequence (DNA): TGCGCCAGCAGCGCAGGGACATCAAATAATGAAAAACTGTTTTTT. The genes are TRBV5-1 and TRBJ1-4, with a weak D call TRBD1 (6 bases). This CDR3 comprises 15 residues. Trimming stripped 4 bases from V and 4 bases from J, with 14 bases between. The germline V gene encodes CDR1 SGHRS and CDR2 YFSETQ.